Reported below is one TCR beta chain. How the authors handled the data: How many nucleated cells were present was estimated from reference gene primer amplification. Assay used: immunoSEQ multiplex PCR; TCRdb lists only in-frame clones, some missing. D and trimming were read from the DNA, whereas the V and J calls and clone size are those reported in that table. The sample lists around 310,000 clones; almost 90% were seen once. These data belong to a study of blood T cell repertoires in COVID-19. As for the study in general: The study drew acute and convalescent COVID-19 samples from the United States, Italy and Spain. T cells, B-cell-depleted T cells, or PBMCs supplied cDNA or gDNA.

Recruited during active infection, patients (from Seattle) were subsequently followed longitudinally. The CDR3 covers 16 residues. From germline, CDR1 is MNHEY and CDR2 SMNVEV (reference sequence). The junction had 7 bases not matched to a gene; V was cut back by 5 bases and J by 2 bases. The rearrangement joins TRBV27 to TRBJ2-3; 10 positions match TRBD2. The specimen sequenced was peripheral blood. The clonotype originates from a woman between 40 and 55 years old with COVID-19, enrolled during active disease. This CDR3 is CASSPYGLADTDTQYF. The CDR3 DNA reads as TGTGCCAGCAGTCCCTACGGACTAGCGGACACAGATACGCAGTATTTT.